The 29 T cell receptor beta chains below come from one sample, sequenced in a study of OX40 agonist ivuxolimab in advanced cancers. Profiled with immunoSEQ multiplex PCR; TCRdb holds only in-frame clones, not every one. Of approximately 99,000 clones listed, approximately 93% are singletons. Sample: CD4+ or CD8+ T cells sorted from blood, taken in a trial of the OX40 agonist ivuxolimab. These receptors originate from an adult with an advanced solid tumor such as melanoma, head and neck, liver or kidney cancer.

Here the CDR3 DNA reads TGCGCCAGCAGCCAAGGGGAACCGGAAGCTTTCTTT. Protein product: CASSQGEPEAFF. The genes are TRBV5-1 and TRBJ1-1; D may be TRBD1 (5 bases). The germline V gene encodes CDR1 SGHRS and CDR2 YFSETQ. The ends were cut back, 4 bases at V and 8 bases at J, with 12 bases in the middle. CDR3 length equals 12 residues.

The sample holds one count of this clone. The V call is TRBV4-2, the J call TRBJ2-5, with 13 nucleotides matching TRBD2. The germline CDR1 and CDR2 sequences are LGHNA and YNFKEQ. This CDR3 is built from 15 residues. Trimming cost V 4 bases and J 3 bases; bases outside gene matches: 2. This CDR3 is CASSPGLAGEETQYF. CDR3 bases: TGTGCCAGCAGCCCAGGACTAGCGGGAGAAGAGACCCAGTACTTC.

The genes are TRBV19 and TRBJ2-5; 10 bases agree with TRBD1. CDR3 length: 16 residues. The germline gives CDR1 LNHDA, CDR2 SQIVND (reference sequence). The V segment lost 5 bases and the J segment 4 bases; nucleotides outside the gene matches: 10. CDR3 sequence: CASSPQTGGVGETQYF. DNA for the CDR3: TGTGCCAGTAGTCCCCAGACAGGGGGCGTCGGAGAGACCCAGTACTTC.

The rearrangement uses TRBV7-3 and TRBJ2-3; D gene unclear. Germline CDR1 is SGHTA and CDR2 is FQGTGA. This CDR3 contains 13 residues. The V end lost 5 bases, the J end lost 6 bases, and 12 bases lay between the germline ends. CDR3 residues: CASSPQPGDTQYF. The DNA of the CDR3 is TGTGCCAGCAGCCCTCAACCCGGGGATACGCAGTATTTT.

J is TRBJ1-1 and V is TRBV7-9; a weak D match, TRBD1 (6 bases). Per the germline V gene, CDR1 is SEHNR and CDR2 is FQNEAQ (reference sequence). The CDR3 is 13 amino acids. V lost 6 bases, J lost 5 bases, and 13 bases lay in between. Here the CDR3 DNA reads TGTGCCAGCAGTGAGGGGGGCTGGACTGAAGCTTTCTTT. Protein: CASSEGGWTEAFF.

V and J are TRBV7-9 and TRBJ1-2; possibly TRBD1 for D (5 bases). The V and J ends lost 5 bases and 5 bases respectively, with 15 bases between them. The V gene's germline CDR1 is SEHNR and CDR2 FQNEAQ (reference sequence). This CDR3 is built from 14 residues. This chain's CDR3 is CASSPSRGEYGYTF. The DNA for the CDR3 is TGTGCCAGCAGCCCATCACGAGGGGAGTATGGCTACACCTTC.

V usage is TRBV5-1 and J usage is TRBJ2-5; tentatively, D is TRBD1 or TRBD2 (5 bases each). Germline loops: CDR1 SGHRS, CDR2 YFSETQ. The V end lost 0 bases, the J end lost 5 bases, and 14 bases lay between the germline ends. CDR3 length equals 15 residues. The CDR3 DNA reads TGCGCCAGCAGCTTGGCGGGACGGCCGGGGGAGACCCAGTACTTC. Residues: CASSLAGRPGETQYF. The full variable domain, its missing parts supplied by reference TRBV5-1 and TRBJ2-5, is KAGVTQTPRYLIKTRGQQVTLSCSPISGHRSVSWYQQTPGQGLQFLFEYFSETQRNKGNFPGRFSGRQFSNSRSEMNVSTLELGDSALYLCASSLAGRPGETQYFGPGTRLLVL.

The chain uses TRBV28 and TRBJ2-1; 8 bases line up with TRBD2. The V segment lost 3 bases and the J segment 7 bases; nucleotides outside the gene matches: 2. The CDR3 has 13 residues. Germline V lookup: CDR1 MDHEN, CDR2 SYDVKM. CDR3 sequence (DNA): TGTGCCAGCAGTTTTAGCGGGACTAATGAGCAGTTCTTC. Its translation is CASSFSGTNEQFF.

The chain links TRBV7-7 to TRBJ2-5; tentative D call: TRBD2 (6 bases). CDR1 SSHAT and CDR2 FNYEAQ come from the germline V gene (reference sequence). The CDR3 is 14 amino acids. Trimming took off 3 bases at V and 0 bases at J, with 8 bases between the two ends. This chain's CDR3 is CASSFGRNQETQYF. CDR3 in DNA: TGTGCCAGCAGCTTTGGGAGGAACCAAGAGACCCAGTACTTC. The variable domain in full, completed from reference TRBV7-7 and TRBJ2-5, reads GAGVSQSPRYKVTKRGQDVTLRCDPISSHATLYWYQQALGQGPEFLTYFNYEAQPDKSGLPSDRFSAERPEGSISTLTIQRTEQRDSAMYRCASSFGRNQETQYFGPGTRLLVL.

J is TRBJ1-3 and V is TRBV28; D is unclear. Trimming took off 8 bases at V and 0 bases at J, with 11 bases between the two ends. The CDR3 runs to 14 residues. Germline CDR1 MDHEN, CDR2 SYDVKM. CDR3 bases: TGTGCCAGCGGACTAGGGAACTCTGGAAACACCATATATTTT. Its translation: CASGLGNSGNTIYF.

The CDR3 nucleotides are TGTGCCAGCTCCGCAGGGTTAGATAATTCACCCCTCCACTTT. Amino acids: CASSAGLDNSPLHF. This chain links TRBV18 with TRBJ1-6, with D perhaps matching TRBD1 (5 bases). V lost 6 bases to trimming and J lost 5 bases, with 11 bases between them. Per germline, CDR1 KGHSH and CDR2 LQKENI. This CDR3 has 14 residues.

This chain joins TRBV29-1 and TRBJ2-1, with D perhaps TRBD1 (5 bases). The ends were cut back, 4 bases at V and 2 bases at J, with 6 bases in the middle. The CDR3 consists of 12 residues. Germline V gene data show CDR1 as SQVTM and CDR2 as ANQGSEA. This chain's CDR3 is CSVVGAYNEQFF. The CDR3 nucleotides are TGCAGCGTTGTAGGGGCCTACAATGAGCAGTTCTTC.

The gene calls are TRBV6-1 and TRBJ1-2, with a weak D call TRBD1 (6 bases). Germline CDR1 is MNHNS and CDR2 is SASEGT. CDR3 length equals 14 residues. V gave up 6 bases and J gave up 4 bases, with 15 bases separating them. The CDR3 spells CASRSSQGPYGYTF. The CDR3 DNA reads TGTGCCAGCAGATCCTCACAGGGTCCCTATGGCTACACCTTC.

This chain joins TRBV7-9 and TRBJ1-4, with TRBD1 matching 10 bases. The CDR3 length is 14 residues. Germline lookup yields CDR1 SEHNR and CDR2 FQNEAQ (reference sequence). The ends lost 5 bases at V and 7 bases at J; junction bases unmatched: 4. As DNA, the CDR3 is TGTGCCAGCAGCCCTGGGACAGGGGTTGAAAAACTGTTTTTT. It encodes CASSPGTGVEKLFF.

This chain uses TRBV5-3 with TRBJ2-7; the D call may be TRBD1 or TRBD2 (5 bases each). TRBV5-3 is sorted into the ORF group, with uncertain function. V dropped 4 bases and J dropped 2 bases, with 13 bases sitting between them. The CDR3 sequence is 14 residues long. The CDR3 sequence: CARSPGQGTYEQYF. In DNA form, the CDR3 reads TGTGCCAGAAGCCCGGGGCAGGGAACCTACGAGCAGTACTTC.

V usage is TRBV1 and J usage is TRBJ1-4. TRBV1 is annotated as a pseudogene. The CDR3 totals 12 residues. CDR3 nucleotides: TGCACCAGCAGCGCGGGAGGTCAAAAACTGTTTTTT. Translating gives CTSSAGGQKLFF.

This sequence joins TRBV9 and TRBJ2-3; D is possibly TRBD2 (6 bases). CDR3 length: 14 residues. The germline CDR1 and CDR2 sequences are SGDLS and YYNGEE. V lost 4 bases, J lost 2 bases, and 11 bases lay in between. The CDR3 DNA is TGTGCCAGCAGCTCCAGGACTAACACAGATACGCAGTATTTT. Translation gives CASSSRTNTDTQYF.

The CDR3 bases are TGTGCCAGCAGCGTATCCCCCAGCGGGAGCTACAATGAGCAGTTCTTC. Residues: CASSVSPSGSYNEQFF. The J gene is TRBJ2-1, the V gene TRBV9; 8 bases are shared with TRBD2. V lost 1 base, J lost 3 bases, and 6 bases stayed unmatched. Germline V lookup: CDR1 SGDLS, CDR2 YYNGEE. The length of the CDR3 is 16 residues.

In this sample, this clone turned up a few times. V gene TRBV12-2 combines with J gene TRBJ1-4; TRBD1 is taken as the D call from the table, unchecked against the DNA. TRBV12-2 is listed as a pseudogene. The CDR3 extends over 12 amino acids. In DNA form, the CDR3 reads TGTGCAATACAGGGGGTGAGGGAAAAACTGTTTTTT. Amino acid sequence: CAIQGVREKLFF.

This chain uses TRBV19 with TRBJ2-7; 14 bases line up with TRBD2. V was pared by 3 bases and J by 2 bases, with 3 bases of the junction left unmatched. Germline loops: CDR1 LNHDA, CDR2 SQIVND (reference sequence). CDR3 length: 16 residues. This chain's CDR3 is CASSIGTSGGTYEQYF. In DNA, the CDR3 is TGTGCCAGTAGTATTGGGACTAGCGGGGGTACCTACGAGCAGTACTTC.

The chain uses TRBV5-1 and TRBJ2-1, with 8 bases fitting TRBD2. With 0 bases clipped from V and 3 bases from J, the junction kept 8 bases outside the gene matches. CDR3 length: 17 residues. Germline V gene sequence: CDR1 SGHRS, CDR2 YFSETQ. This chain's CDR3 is CASSLGLDAGGYNEQFF. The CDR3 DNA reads TGCGCCAGCAGCTTGGGCTTAGATGCGGGGGGCTACAATGAGCAGTTCTTC.

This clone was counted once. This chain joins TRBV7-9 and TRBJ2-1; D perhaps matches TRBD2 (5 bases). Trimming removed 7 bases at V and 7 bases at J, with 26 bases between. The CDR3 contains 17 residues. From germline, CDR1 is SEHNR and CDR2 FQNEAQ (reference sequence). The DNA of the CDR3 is TGTGCCAGCACGGTCCCTCAATCCCCACTAGAACCGAATGAGCAGTTCTTC. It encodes CASTVPQSPLEPNEQFF.

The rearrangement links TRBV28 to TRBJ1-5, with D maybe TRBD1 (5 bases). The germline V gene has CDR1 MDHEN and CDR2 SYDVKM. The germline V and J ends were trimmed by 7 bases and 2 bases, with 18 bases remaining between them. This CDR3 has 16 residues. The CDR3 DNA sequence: TGTGCCAGCACTTCGGGGGGTGGAGGGGGCAATCAGCCCCAGCATTTT. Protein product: CASTSGGGGGNQPQHF.

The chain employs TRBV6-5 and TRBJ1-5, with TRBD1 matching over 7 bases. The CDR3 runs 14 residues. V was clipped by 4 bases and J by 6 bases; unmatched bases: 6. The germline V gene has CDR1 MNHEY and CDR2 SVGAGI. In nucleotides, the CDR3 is TGTGCCAGCAGTTTTCGACAGGGTGTTCAGCCCCAGCATTTT. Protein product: CASSFRQGVQPQHF.

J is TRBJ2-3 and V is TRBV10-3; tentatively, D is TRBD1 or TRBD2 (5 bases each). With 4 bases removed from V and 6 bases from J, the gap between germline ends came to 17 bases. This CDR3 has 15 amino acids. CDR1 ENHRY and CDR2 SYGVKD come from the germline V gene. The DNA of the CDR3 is TGTGCCATCAGTGTGGGGACGGGGACGGGTGATACGCAGTATTTT. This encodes CAISVGTGTGDTQYF.

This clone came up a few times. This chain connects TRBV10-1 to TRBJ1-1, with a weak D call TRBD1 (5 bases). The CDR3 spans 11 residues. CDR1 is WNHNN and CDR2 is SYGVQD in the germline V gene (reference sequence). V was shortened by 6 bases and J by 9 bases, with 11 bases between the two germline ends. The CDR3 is CASSSGYQAFF. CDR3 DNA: TGCGCCAGCAGCTCAGGGTATCAAGCTTTCTTT.

CDR3 sequence reads: CASMHPRRGYTF. CDR3 in DNA: TGTGCCAGCATGCACCCGCGGCGGGGCTACACCTTC. The chain recombines TRBV9 with TRBJ1-2; D not resolved. Germline lookup yields CDR1 SGDLS and CDR2 YYNGEE. This CDR3 has 12 residues. The V and J ends lost 6 bases and 8 bases respectively, with 14 bases between them.

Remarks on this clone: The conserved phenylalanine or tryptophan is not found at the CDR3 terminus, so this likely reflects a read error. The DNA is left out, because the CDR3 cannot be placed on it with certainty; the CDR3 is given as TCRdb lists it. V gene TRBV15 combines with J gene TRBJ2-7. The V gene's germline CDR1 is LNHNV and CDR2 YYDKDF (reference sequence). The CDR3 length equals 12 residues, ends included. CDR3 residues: CATSRDRGAHAL.

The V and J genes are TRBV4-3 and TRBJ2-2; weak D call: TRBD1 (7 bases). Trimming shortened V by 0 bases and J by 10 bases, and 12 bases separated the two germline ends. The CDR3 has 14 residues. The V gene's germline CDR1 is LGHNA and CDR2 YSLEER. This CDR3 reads CASSQEQGTVELFF. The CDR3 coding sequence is TGCGCCAGCAGCCAAGAACAGGGGACTGTGGAGCTGTTTTTT.